This T cell receptor beta chain was sequenced during a study of blood T cell repertoires in COVID-19. Original processing methods: Nucleated cell counts were estimated from reference gene primer amplification. Measured with immunoSEQ multiplex PCR; TCRdb has only the in-frame clones, and not every one. The D gene and trimming were derived from the DNA, and the V and J assignments and clone size from that table. This sample has 200,000 to 250,000 clones, with approximately 80% found just once. The length of the CDR3 is 14 residues. Trimming took off 2 bases at V and 3 bases at J, with 10 bases between the two ends. Per germline, CDR1 MNHEY and CDR2 SVGEGT.

The receptor comes from a woman aged 18 to 35 with acute or convalescent COVID-19. Sequenced sample: peripheral blood. This chain links TRBV6-2 or TRBV6-3 with TRBJ1-1; no definite D call. Here the CDR3 DNA reads TGTGCCAGCAGTTACCCCCAGTCTTACACTGAAGCTTTCTTT. Residues: CASSYPQSYTEAFF.